These T cell receptor beta chains were read from a single sample in a study of T-cell memory formation after mild COVID-19. MiXCR, run by TCRdb on the 5' RACE reads, gives a single entry per CDR3 protein. The sample includes about 110,000 distinct CDR3 sequences, around an eighth of them seen just once. The sequencing sample was made of PBMCs or a T cell subset sorted from them (not recorded which). The source of these receptors is a man aged 18 to 30 who had mild COVID-19 (a few samples of this study predate the infection). Cell type and time point are not known. The CDR3 runs from the conserved cysteine through the conserved F or W. The D gene is left open where the match is weak. The size entry is marked missing in some rows and otherwise reads once, few, many or a size class.

abundance	d_gene	v_gene	j_gene	CDR3nt	CDR3aa
-	TRBD1	TRBV7-9	TRBJ1-2	TGTGCCAGCAGCTTAGCAGGGGGCGTCTATGGCTACACCTTC	CASSLAGGVYGYTF
once	-	TRBV15	TRBJ1-1	-	CATSRDFGPGVLNTEAFF
few	-	TRBV7-6	TRBJ1-6	TGTGCCAGCAGCTTCACGTCCTCCTATAATTCACCCCTCCACTTT	CASSFTSSYNSPLHF
-	-	TRBV4-3	TRBJ2-2	TGCGCCAGCAGCCAAGACTCAACGTTCGTCACCGGGGAGCTGTTTTTT	CASSQDSTFVTGELFF
-	TRBD1	TRBV13	TRBJ1-2	TGTGCCAGCAGCGAGGGACAGGGGGTGGACTATGGCTACACCTTC	CASSEGQGVDYGYTF
-	TRBD1	TRBV15	TRBJ1-2	TGTGCCACCAGCAGAGATCCGGACAGGGGTTTGGGCTACACCTTC	CATSRDPDRGLGYTF
-	-	TRBV6-5	TRBJ2-1	TGTGCCAGCAGTCCTAGCCCCGGGACGGTCACTAATGAGCAGTTCTTC	CASSPSPGTVTNEQFF
few	-	TRBV6-5	TRBJ2-2	TGTGCCAGCAGTTATTTCCGGGGCCCGACCGGGGAGCTGTTTTTT	CASSYFRGPTGELFF
many	-	TRBV27	TRBJ2-1	TGTGCCAGCAGTTTCGGCTTAGACAATGAGCAGTTCTTC	CASSFGLDNEQFF
-	-	TRBV20-1	TRBJ2-3	TGCAGTGCTAGAGCCCCGGGGGCGAGCACAGATACGCAGTATTTT	CSARAPGASTDTQYF
-	-	TRBV24-1	TRBJ2-1	TGTGCCACCAGTGACAGGGTGGGGAATGAGCAGTTCTTC	CATSDRVGNEQFF
-	TRBD2	TRBV12-3/TRBV12-4	TRBJ2-5	TGTGCCAGCAGTTTCATCAGCGGGGGGCAGGTAGAGACCCAGTACTTC	CASSFISGGQVETQYF
-	-	TRBV11-2	TRBJ2-1	TGTGCCACCCGAGAAAGTTACAATGAGCAGTTCTTC	CATRESYNEQFF
-	-	TRBV12-3/TRBV12-4	TRBJ1-2	TGTGCCAGCAGTTTGGGGGTCGCGGGGGACTATGGCTACACCTTC	CASSLGVAGDYGYTF
few	-	TRBV7-9	TRBJ2-1	TGTGCCAGCAGCGGAGATGTTACCGACAGCTACAATGAGCAGTTCTTC	CASSGDVTDSYNEQFF
few	-	TRBV19	TRBJ2-3	TGTGCCACAGTGGCGCAGGGGTACACAGATACGCAGTATTTT	CATVAQGYTDTQYF
-	-	TRBV7-9	TRBJ1-6	TGTGCCAGCAGCTCGGGACCGCGCAATTCACCCCTCCACTTT	CASSSGPRNSPLHF
few	TRBD1	TRBV6-2/TRBV6-3	TRBJ2-5	TGTGCCAGCAGTTACGTGGACAGGGTTGAGGAGACCCAGTACTTC	CASSYVDRVEETQYF
-	TRBD1	TRBV27	TRBJ2-7	TGTGCCAGCAGTCTCTCGGGACAGTATTACGAGCAGTACTTC	CASSLSGQYYEQYF
-	-	TRBV11-1	TRBJ2-3	TGTGCCAGCAGCCCCTGGGCAGGGACCAGCACAGATACGCAGTATTTT	CASSPWAGTSTDTQYF
-	-	TRBV11-2	TRBJ2-1	TGTGCCAGCAGAGAGACTGAGGGACCGCTCCTCAATGAGCAGTTCTTC	CASRETEGPLLNEQFF
-	TRBD2	TRBV14	TRBJ2-1	TGTGCCAGCAGCACACGAATAGCGGGCCGGGGCAATGAGCAGTTCTTC	CASSTRIAGRGNEQFF
once	-	TRBV2	TRBJ1-5	TGTGCCAGCAGTGAAGGAGCGCGCCAGCCCCAGGATTTT	CASSEGARQPQDF
many	-	TRBV4-1	TRBJ2-1	TGCGCCAGCAGCCAAGGGACTGGACCCTCCTACAATGAGCAGTTCTTC	CASSQGTGPSYNEQFF
-	TRBD2	TRBV7-6	TRBJ2-7	TGTGCCAGCAGCTTAGGGGGTCCGGGGGGCTCCTACGAGCAGTACTTC	CASSLGGPGGSYEQYF
-	-	TRBV7-9	TRBJ2-5	TGTGCCAGCAGCAAAAGCGGCGCCGGAGAGACCCAGTACTTC	CASSKSGAGETQYF
-	-	TRBV4-3	TRBJ2-7	TGCGCCAGCAGCCTTGGGGTGCTCAGCTCCTACGAGCAGTACTTC	CASSLGVLSSYEQYF
many	-	TRBV29-1	TRBJ1-1	TGCAGCGGGATACTTTTGGCTGAAGCTTTCTTT	CSGILLAEAFF
few	TRBD2	TRBV7-3	TRBJ2-5	TGTGCCAGCAGCCCAGTAGCGGGGGGACAAGAGACCCAGTACTTC	CASSPVAGGQETQYF
many	TRBD1	TRBV7-9	TRBJ1-2	TGTGCCAGCAGCCCCGGACAGGGTCACTATGGCTACACCTTC	CASSPGQGHYGYTF
few	TRBD2	TRBV4-2	TRBJ2-7	TGTGCCAGCAGCCAAGATACAGGACTAGCGGCGTACGAGCAGTACTTC	CASSQDTGLAAYEQYF
-	-	TRBV25-1	TRBJ1-1	TGTGCCAGCAGTGAGGCAGGGTGGGCTTTCTTT	CASSEAGWAFF
many	TRBD2	TRBV5-1	TRBJ2-1	TGCGCCAGCAGCCCCGACACCGGCGGGACTAGCGGGGGGGCCGTTTTCTTC	CASSPDTGGTSGGAVFF
few	TRBD1	TRBV12-5	TRBJ2-1	TGTGCTAGTGGTTTGGTAGGGACAGGGACATGGGGTGAGCAGTTCTTC	CASGLVGTGTWGEQFF
-	-	TRBV28	TRBJ2-7	TGTGCCAGCAGTTTGACAGTCTACGAGCAGTACTTC	CASSLTVYEQYF